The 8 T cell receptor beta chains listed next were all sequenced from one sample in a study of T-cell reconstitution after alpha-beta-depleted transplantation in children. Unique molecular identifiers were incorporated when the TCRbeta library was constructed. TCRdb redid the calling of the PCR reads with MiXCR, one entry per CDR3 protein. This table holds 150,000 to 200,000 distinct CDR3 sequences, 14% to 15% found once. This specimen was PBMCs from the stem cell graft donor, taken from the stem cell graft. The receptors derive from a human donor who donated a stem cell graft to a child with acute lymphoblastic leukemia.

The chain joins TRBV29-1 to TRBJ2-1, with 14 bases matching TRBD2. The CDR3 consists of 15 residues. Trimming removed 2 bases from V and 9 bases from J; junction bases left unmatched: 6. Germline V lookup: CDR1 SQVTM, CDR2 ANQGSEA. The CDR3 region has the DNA TGCAGCGTTGAAAGACTAGCGGGAGGGAAAGGTGAGCAGTTCTTC. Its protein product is CSVERLAGGKGEQFF.

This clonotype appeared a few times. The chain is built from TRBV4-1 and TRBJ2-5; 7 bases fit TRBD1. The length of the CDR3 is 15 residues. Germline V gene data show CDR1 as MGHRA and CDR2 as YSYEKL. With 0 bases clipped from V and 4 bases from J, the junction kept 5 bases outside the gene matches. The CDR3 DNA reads TGCGCCAGCAGCCAAGAATGGGCAGGGGGAGAGACCCAGTACTTC. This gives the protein CASSQEWAGGETQYF.

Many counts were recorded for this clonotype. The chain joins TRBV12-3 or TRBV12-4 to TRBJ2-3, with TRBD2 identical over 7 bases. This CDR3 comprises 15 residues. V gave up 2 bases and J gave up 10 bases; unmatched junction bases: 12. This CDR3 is CASSLLTSLPPSQYF. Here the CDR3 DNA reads TGTGCCAGCAGTTTATTGACTAGCCTCCCTCCATCGCAGTATTTT.

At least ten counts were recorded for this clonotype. The CDR3 region is CAISPPGQGAWNEQFF. CDR3 nucleotide sequence: TGTGCCATCAGCCCCCCGGGACAGGGGGCTTGGAATGAGCAGTTCTTC. The rearrangement links TRBV10-3 to TRBJ2-1, with TRBD1 matching 12 bases. This CDR3 region has 16 residues. Germline V gives CDR1 ENHRY, CDR2 SYGVKD. V was clipped by 6 bases and J by 7 bases; unmatched bases: 10.

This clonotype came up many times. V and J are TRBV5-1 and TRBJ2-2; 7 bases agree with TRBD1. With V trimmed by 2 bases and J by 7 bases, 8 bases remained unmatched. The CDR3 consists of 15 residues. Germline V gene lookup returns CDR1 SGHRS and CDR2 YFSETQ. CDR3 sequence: CASSFAQGIGGELFF. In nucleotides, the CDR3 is TGCGCCAGCAGCTTTGCACAGGGGATAGGCGGGGAGCTGTTTTTT.

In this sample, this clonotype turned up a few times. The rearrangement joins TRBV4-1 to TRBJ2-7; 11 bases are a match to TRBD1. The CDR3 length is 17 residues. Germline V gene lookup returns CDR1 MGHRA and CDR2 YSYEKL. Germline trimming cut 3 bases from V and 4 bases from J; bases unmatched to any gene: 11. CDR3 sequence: CASSQESQGQGAYEQYF. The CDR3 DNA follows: TGCGCCAGCAGCCAGGAGTCCCAAGGACAGGGGGCTTACGAGCAGTACTTC.

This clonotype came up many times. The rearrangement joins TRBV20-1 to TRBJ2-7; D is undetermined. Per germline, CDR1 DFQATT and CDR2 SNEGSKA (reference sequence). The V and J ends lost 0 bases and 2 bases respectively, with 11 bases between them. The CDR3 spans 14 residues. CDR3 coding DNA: TGCAGTGCTAGAGATCCATCTATCGCCTACGAGCAGTACTTC. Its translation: CSARDPSIAYEQYF.

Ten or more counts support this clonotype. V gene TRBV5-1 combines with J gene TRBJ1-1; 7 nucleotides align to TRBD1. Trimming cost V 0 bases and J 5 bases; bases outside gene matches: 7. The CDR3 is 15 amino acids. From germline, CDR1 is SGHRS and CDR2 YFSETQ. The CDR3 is CASSLEPTGSTEAFF. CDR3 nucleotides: TGCGCCAGCAGCTTGGAACCGACAGGGAGTACTGAAGCTTTCTTT.